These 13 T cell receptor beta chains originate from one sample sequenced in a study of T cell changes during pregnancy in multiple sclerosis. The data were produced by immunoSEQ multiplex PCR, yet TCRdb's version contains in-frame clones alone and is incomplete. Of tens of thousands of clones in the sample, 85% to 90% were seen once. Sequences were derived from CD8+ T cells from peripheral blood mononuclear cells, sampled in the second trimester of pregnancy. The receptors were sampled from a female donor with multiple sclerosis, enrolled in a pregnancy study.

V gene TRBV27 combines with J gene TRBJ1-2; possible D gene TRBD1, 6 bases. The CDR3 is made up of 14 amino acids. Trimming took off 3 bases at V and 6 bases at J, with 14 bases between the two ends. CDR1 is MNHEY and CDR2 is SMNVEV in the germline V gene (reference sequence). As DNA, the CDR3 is TGTGCCAGCAGTTTTGGGGGGGGCGGGGATGGCTACACCTTC. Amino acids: CASSFGGGGDGYTF.

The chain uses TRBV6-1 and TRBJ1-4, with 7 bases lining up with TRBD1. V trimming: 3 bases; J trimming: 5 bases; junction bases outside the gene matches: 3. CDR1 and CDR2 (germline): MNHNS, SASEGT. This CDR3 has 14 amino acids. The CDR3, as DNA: TGTGCCAGCAGTGACGGGACAGAAAATGAAAAACTGTTTTTT. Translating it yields CASSDGTENEKLFF.

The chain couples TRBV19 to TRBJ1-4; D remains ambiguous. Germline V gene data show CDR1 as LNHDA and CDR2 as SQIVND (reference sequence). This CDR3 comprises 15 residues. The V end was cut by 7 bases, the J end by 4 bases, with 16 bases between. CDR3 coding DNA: TGTGCCAGTAAACCACCCGGGATGATTAATGAAAAACTGTTTTTT. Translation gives CASKPPGMINEKLFF.

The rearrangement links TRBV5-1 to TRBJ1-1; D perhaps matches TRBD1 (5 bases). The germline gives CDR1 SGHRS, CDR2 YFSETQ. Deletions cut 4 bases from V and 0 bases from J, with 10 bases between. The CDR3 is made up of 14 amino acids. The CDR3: CASSEDIMNTEAFF. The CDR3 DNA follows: TGCGCCAGCAGCGAGGACATCATGAACACTGAAGCTTTCTTT.

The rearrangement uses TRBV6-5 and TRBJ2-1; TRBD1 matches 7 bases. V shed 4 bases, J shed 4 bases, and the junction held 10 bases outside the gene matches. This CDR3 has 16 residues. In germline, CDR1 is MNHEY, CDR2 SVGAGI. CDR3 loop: CASSLATGTEYNEQFF. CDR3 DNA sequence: TGTGCCAGCAGTTTAGCCACCGGGACAGAGTACAATGAGCAGTTCTTC.

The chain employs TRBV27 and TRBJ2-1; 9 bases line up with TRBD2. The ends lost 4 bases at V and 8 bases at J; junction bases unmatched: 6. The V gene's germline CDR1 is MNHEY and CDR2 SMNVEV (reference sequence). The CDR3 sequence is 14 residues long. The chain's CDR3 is CASSSFLAGDEQFF. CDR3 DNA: TGTGCCAGCAGTTCCTTCTTAGCGGGGGATGAGCAGTTCTTC.

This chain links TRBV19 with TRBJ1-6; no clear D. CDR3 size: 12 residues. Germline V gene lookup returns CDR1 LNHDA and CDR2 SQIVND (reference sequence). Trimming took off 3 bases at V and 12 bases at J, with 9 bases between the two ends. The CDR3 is CASSISREPLHF. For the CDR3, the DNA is TGTGCCAGTAGTATCTCCCGAGAACCCCTCCACTTT.

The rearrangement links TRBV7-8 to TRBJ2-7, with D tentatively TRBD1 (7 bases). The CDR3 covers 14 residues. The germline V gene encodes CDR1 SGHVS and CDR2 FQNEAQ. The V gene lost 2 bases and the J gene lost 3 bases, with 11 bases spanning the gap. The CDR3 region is CASSLYRGGYEQYF. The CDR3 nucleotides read TGTGCCAGCAGCTTATACAGGGGAGGCTACGAGCAGTACTTC.

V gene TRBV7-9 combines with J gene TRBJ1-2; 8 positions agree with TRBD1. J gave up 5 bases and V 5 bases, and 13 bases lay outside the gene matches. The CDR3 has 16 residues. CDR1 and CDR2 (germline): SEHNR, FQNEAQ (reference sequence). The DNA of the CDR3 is TGTGCCAGCAGCGGCGTCGACAGGGGAAGATGGTATGGCTACACCTTC. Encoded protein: CASSGVDRGRWYGYTF.

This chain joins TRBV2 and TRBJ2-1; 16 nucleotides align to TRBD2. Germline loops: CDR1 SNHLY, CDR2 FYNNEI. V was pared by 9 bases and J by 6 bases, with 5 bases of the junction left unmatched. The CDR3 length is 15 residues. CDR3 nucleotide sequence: TGTGCCAGGGGACTAGCGGGGGGGTTCCTCAATGAGCAGTTCTTC. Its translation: CARGLAGGFLNEQFF.

The CDR3 nucleotides read TGTGCCAGCAGGGGGAGTGACCAAGGAATTGAGACCCAGTACTTC. This gives the protein CASRGSDQGIETQYF. The V gene is TRBV13, the J gene TRBJ2-5, with D maybe TRBD2 (5 bases). Trimming removed 6 bases from V and 5 bases from J, with 19 bases in between. The germline CDR1 and CDR2 sequences are PRHDT and FYEKMQ (reference sequence). The CDR3 sequence is 15 residues long.

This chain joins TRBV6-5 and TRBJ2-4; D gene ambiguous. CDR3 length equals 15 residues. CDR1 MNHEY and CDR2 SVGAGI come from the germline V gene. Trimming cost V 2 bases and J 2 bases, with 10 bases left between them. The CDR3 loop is CASSYGSASKNIQYF. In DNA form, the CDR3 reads TGTGCCAGCAGTTACGGATCAGCGTCCAAAAACATTCAGTACTTC.

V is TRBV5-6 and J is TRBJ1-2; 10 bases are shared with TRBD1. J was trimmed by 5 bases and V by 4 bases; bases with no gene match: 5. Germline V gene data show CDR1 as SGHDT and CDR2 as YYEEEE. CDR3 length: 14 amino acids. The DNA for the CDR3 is TGTGCCAGCAGCCCGGGACAGGGGACGTATGGCTACACCTTC. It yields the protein CASSPGQGTYGYTF.